The 27 T cell receptor beta chains given below trace back to one sample, sequenced in a study of long-term antiretroviral therapy in people with HIV. Assay version v3.0 of immunoSEQ was used, and it was run at survey level. Sequencing used immunoSEQ multiplex PCR; TCRdb keeps in-frame clones, though not all of them. The sample records roughly 26,000 clones, roughly 96% being singletons. Here the sequenced sample was unsorted PBMCs, taken about 4.9 years after starting antiretroviral therapy. Receptors originate from a woman aged 50 to 65 with HIV.

This clone was found once. The chain is built from TRBV2 and TRBJ2-3, with D perhaps being TRBD1 or TRBD2 (5 bases each). V was clipped by 6 bases and J by 5 bases, with 15 bases between them. Germline CDR1 SNHLY, CDR2 FYNNEI. The CDR3 length is 14 residues. The CDR3 region has the DNA TGTGCCAGCAGAGGGACGGACTGGATAGATACGCAGTATTTT. Its protein is CASRGTDWIDTQYF.

The chain combines TRBV11-2 with TRBJ1-1, with D tentatively TRBD1 (6 bases). The CDR3 runs to 14 residues. CDR1 is SGHAT, CDR2 FQNNGV, per germline. V was cut by 5 bases and J by 1 base, with 11 bases left in between. The CDR3 region has the DNA TGTGCCAGCAGCCAGCGGGGGGCGAACACTGAAGCTTTCTTT. This gives the protein CASSQRGANTEAFF.

The rearrangement joins TRBV5-5 to TRBJ2-3; TRBD1 aligns across 9 bases. The V segment lost 2 bases and the J segment 1 base; nucleotides outside the gene matches: 8. The CDR3 spans 17 residues. CDR1 and CDR2 from the germline V gene are SGHKS and YYEKEE (reference sequence). Here the CDR3 reads CASSFWTGASGTDTQYF. CDR3 nucleotides: TGTGCCAGCAGCTTCTGGACAGGGGCCTCCGGCACAGATACGCAGTATTTT.

The chain recombines TRBV5-6 with TRBJ2-1, with TRBD2 matching over 9 bases. This CDR3 is built from 14 residues. The V and J ends lost 5 bases and 6 bases, in that order; junction bases with no gene match: 6. The V gene's germline CDR1 is SGHDT and CDR2 YYEEEE. The CDR3 nucleotides are TGTGCCAGCAGGCTCAGCGGGAGGATCAATGAGCAGTTCTTC. Protein: CASRLSGRINEQFF.

The CDR3 protein is CASSLAGPEGANVLTF. Written as DNA, the CDR3 is TGCGCCAGCAGCTTGGCCGGTCCAGAAGGGGCCAACGTCCTGACTTTC. V gene TRBV5-1 combines with J gene TRBJ2-6; no clear D gene. Germline CDR1 and CDR2: SGHRS and YFSETQ. This CDR3 spans 16 amino acids. V was clipped by 0 bases and J by 4 bases, with 11 bases between them.

The chain joins TRBV11-2 to TRBJ2-7; weak D call: TRBD2 (6 bases). V gave up 3 bases and J gave up 1 base, with 13 bases separating them. The CDR3 runs 15 residues. Germline V gives CDR1 SGHAT, CDR2 FQNNGV. This CDR3 reads CASSFSGVLSYEQYF. The CDR3 DNA follows: TGTGCCAGCAGCTTCTCGGGGGTCCTTTCCTACGAGCAGTACTTC.

The chain has TRBV7-2 and TRBJ2-7; 10 bases are a match to TRBD2. The CDR3 covers 15 residues. Germline V gives CDR1 SGHTA, CDR2 FQGNSA. Germline trimming cut 4 bases from V and 2 bases from J; bases unmatched to any gene: 5. CDR3 bases: TGTGCCAGCAGCTCTAGCGGGAGTGGGGCCTACGAGCAGTACTTC. Amino acids: CASSSSGSGAYEQYF.

This clone was seen more than once but under ten times. V gene TRBV13 combines with J gene TRBJ2-7, with 8 bases lining up with TRBD2. The germline V gene encodes CDR1 PRHDT and CDR2 FYEKMQ (reference sequence). The CDR3 is 14 residues long. With 3 bases clipped from V and 4 bases from J, the junction kept 5 bases outside the gene matches. The CDR3 region has the DNA TGTGCCAGCAGCTTTAGCGGGAATGCATACGAGCAGTACTTC. Protein sequence: CASSFSGNAYEQYF.

The chain links TRBV5-4 to TRBJ2-3, with TRBD2 matching 9 bases. The CDR3 extends over 16 amino acids. Looked up from germline, CDR1 is SGHNT and CDR2 is YYREEE (reference sequence). J gave up 3 bases and V 4 bases, and 9 bases lay outside the gene matches. CDR3 residues: CASSRPASGVTDTQYF. DNA of the CDR3: TGTGCCAGCAGCCGCCCGGCTAGCGGGGTTACAGATACGCAGTATTTT.

This chain uses TRBV6-5 with TRBJ2-7, with TRBD2 identical over 13 bases. V gave up 7 bases and J gave up 6 bases; unmatched junction bases: 9. CDR1 is MNHEY, CDR2 SVGAGI, per germline. The CDR3 contains 15 residues. CDR3 sequence: CASNGLAGVSGEQYF. CDR3 coding DNA: TGTGCCAGCAACGGACTAGCGGGAGTAAGCGGCGAGCAGTACTTC.

The chain combines TRBV11-2 with TRBJ2-3, with D uncertain. With 8 bases removed from V and 6 bases from J, the gap between germline ends came to 6 bases. From germline, CDR1 is SGHAT and CDR2 FQNNGV. This CDR3 spans 10 amino acids. CDR3 region: CASAGDTQYF. Written as DNA, the CDR3 is TGTGCCAGCGCTGGGGATACGCAGTATTTT. Full variable domain (outside the CDR3, taken from reference TRBV11-2 and TRBJ2-3): EAGVAQSPRYKIIEKRQSVAFWCNPISGHATLYWYQQILGQGPKLLIQFQNNGVVDDSQLPKDRFSAERLKGVDSTLKIQPAKLEDSAVYLCASAGDTQYFGPGTRLTVL.

In nucleotides, the CDR3 is TGTGCCAGCAGTGTCTATGAGCAGTTCTTC. Its translation: CASSVYEQFF. This rearrangement joins TRBV2 to TRBJ2-1, with D hard to call. Germline V gene data show CDR1 as SNHLY and CDR2 as FYNNEI. The V end was cut by 4 bases, the J end by 8 bases, with 3 bases between. The CDR3 totals 10 residues.

The DNA of the CDR3 is TGTGCCAGCAGAGTCCAGGGGAGCACTGAAGCTTTCTTT. Translating gives CASRVQGSTEAFF. The chain couples TRBV6-1 to TRBJ1-1, with D possibly matching TRBD1 (6 bases). The CDR3 runs to 13 residues. V lost 6 bases to trimming and J lost 4 bases, with 12 bases between them. The germline CDR1 and CDR2 sequences are MNHNS and SASEGT.

The chain links TRBV28 to TRBJ2-1; 8 nucleotides match TRBD1. After removal of 0 bases from V and 7 bases from J, the junction contained 2 bases not matched to a gene. CDR3 length equals 14 residues. Germline-derived CDR1 and CDR2 are MDHEN and SYDVKM. Here the CDR3 reads CASSLWDRVNEQFF. The CDR3 nucleotides are TGTGCCAGCAGTTTATGGGACAGGGTAAATGAGCAGTTCTTC.

The chain combines TRBV11-1 with TRBJ2-1; D might be TRBD2 (6 bases). Germline lookup yields CDR1 SGHAT and CDR2 FQDESV (reference sequence). Trimming stripped 1 base from V and 3 bases from J, with 10 bases between. The CDR3 contains 15 residues. The CDR3 DNA follows: TGTGCCAGCAGCTTAGGGGGACTCAACTACAATGAGCAGTTCTTC. It encodes CASSLGGLNYNEQFF.

The chain uses TRBV18 and TRBJ1-3; tentatively, D is TRBD1 (6 bases). Germline V gene data show CDR1 as KGHSH and CDR2 as LQKENI. The CDR3 has 15 amino acids. Deletions cut 1 base from V and 1 base from J, with 8 bases between. CDR3: CASSPQQGSGNTIYF. The CDR3 DNA sequence: TGTGCCAGCTCACCACAACAGGGTTCTGGAAACACCATATATTTT.

This chain connects TRBV5-1 to TRBJ1-4, with D possibly matching TRBD1 (5 bases). Between the trimmed V and J ends, which lost 3 bases and 5 bases, there was a span of 11 bases. The CDR3 length is 14 residues. The germline V gene has CDR1 SGHRS and CDR2 YFSETQ. In DNA form, the CDR3 reads TGCGCCAGCAGCTCGACAGTCGAGAATGAAAAACTGTTTTTT. Translation: CASSSTVENEKLFF.

J is TRBJ1-3 and V is TRBV7-9; TRBD1 matches 11 bases. This CDR3 is 14 amino acids long. The germline gives CDR1 SEHNR, CDR2 FQNEAQ (reference sequence). J was trimmed by 7 bases and V by 4 bases; bases with no gene match: 3. The CDR3 DNA is TGTGCCAGCAGCTCCAGGGACAGGGGGAACACCATATATTTT. It specifies CASSSRDRGNTIYF.

This clone was seen only once. The chain carries TRBV2 and TRBJ1-5, with 11 positions matching TRBD1. Germline-derived CDR1 and CDR2 are SNHLY and FYNNEI. The V and J ends lost 10 bases and 10 bases, in that order; junction bases with no gene match: 12. CDR3 length: 14 amino acids. This CDR3 reads CATGTGGSISPQHF. The DNA of the CDR3 is TGTGCCACCGGGACAGGGGGGTCAATCAGCCCCCAGCATTTT. Full variable domain (rest looked up from reference TRBV2 and TRBJ1-5): EPEVTQTPSHQVTQMGQEVILRCVPISNHLYFYWYRQILGQKVEFLVSFYNNEISEKSEIFDDQFSVERPDGSNFTLKIRSTKLEDSAMYFCATGTGGSISPQHFGDGTRLSIL.

V usage is TRBV19 and J usage is TRBJ2-4; the D is unclear. The V end lost 5 bases, the J end lost 1 base, and 15 bases lay between the germline ends. CDR3 length equals 16 residues. Germline CDR1 and CDR2: LNHDA and SQIVND (reference sequence). The CDR3 DNA reads TGTGCCAGTAGTGGCAGGATCTTTTCGGCCAAAAACATTCAGTACTTC. Amino acid sequence: CASSGRIFSAKNIQYF.

The gene calls are TRBV30 and TRBJ1-5, with TRBD1 as a possible D gene (6 bases). Germline V gives CDR1 GTSNPN, CDR2 SVGIG (reference sequence). The CDR3 covers 13 residues. The V gene lost 2 bases and the J gene lost 9 bases, with 14 bases spanning the gap. This CDR3 is CAWSHRDLGPQHF. The CDR3 coding sequence is TGTGCCTGGAGTCACAGGGACCTCGGGCCCCAGCATTTT. The variable domain in full, with the rest retrieved from reference TRBV30 and TRBJ1-5, is SQTIHQWPATLVQPVGSPLSLECTVEGTSNPNLYWYRQAAGRGLQLLFYSVGIGQISSEVPQNLSASRPQDRQFILSSKKLLLSDSGFYLCAWSHRDLGPQHFGDGTRLSIL.

The chain couples TRBV18 to TRBJ2-7; no clear D. Germline lookup yields CDR1 KGHSH and CDR2 LQKENI. The V gene lost 3 bases and the J gene lost 6 bases, with 27 bases spanning the gap. The CDR3 contains 18 residues. The CDR3 here is CASSPTHLARISAVEQYF. In DNA form, the CDR3 reads TGTGCCAGCTCACCCACCCACCTGGCCCGGATCAGCGCTGTCGAGCAGTACTTC.

The rearrangement links TRBV21-1 to TRBJ1-1; the table's D call, TRBD1, has no DNA check behind it. TRBV21-1 is noted as a pseudogene. The CDR3 consists of 14 residues. The DNA for the CDR3 is TGTGCCAGCAGCAGGACAGGGCGGGGGACTGAAGCTTTCTTT. It is translated as CASSRTGRGTEAFF.

This chain joins TRBV7-2 and TRBJ2-3, with 11 bases fitting TRBD2. The CDR3 length is 15 residues. Looked up from germline, CDR1 is SGHTA and CDR2 is FQGNSA. V lost 6 bases and J lost 0; bases outside the gene matches: 2. The CDR3 sequence is CASRLAGASTDTQYF. The CDR3 region has the DNA TGTGCCAGCAGACTAGCGGGAGCTAGCACAGATACGCAGTATTTT. Full variable domain (remainder filled in from reference TRBV7-2 and TRBJ2-3): GAGVSQSPSNKVTEKGKDVELRCDPISGHTALYWYRQSLGQGLEFLIYFQGNSAPDKSGLPSDRFSAERTGGSVSTLTIQRTQQEDSAVYLCASRLAGASTDTQYFGPGTRLTVL.

The V and J genes are TRBV6-1 and TRBJ1-5, with 9 bases aligning to TRBD1. The CDR3 has 14 amino acids. The germline gives CDR1 MNHNS, CDR2 SASEGT. V was clipped by 6 bases and J by 5 bases; unmatched bases: 5. The CDR3 region is CASSQTGGDQPQHF. The CDR3 coding sequence is TGTGCCAGCAGCCAGACAGGGGGTGATCAGCCCCAGCATTTT.

This rearrangement joins TRBV10-1 to TRBJ2-3, with 11 nucleotides matching TRBD2. The V gene end was trimmed by 6 bases and the J gene end by 5 bases; junction bases not matched to a gene: 13. Germline V CDR1 and CDR2: WNHNN, SYGVQD (reference sequence). This CDR3 region has 17 residues. The CDR3 bases are TGCGCCAGCAGGGAGATTACTAGCGGGAGTTTAGGAGATACGCAGTATTTT. It codes for CASREITSGSLGDTQYF.

The gene calls are TRBV4-1 and TRBJ1-2, with 8 bases identical to TRBD1. CDR1 is MGHRA, CDR2 YSYEKL, per germline. The V and J ends lost 5 bases and 4 bases, in that order; junction bases with no gene match: 9. This CDR3 has 15 amino acids. In nucleotides, the CDR3 is TGCGCCAGCAGCGCACAGACAGGGGTTGGCTATGGCTACACCTTC. This gives the protein CASSAQTGVGYGYTF.